This entry features one T cell receptor (beta chain) sequence. Its antigen is not yet known. No quality values exist for individual bases; no much larger clone is one base distant. TCRbeta CDR3 regions were amplified from genomic DNA by means of the immunoSEQ Assay, a bias-controlled multiplex PCR. The published analysis was carried out like this. The number of nucleated cells in each sample was estimated by amplification of reference gene primers within the assay. Sequence reads were collapsed and filtered to measure the absolute abundance of every unique TCRbeta CDR3 rearrangement. For each sample, productive Simpson clonality was calculated by taking the square root of Simpson's diversity index across productive rearrangements. This immuneACCESS table, as held by TCRdb, lists in-frame sequences with V and J called but not all clones. Of the missing ones, under half trace to an unresolved V gene in checked studies; the others have no known cause. V and J calls and clone size come straight from that table; D and trimming were deduced from the DNA. The sample records roughly 520,000 clones, approximately 88% of which are singletons. 1.8% of the sample goes to the ten largest clones.

The entry originates in a study of blood T cell repertoires in COVID-19 (dated by TCRdb to about 2020). General notes on the study: Samples from collaborators originated in the United States, Italy and Spain and spanned both the acute and convalescent phases of COVID-19. A de-identified subject ID, COVID-19 status, age in years and sex were almost always included in the sample metadata. Where available, HLA class I and class II types were taken from metadata supplied by the sample provider and were not determined by assay-based typing. A freely available public database, intended as a resource for researchers studying the immune response to SARS-CoV-2, is where the repertoires were released. The prospective study material was composed of cDNA or gDNA derived from T cells, B-cell-depleted T cells, or PBMCs. The dataset comprised deeply sampled blood TCRbeta repertoires from subjects exposed to, actively infected with, or recovered from COVID-19. The samples were drawn from the first 160 participants of the ongoing ImmuneRACE study and from about 1,200 subjects provided by 6 global collaborators.

Participants in the prospective study were aged about 18 to 100 years, lived in 20 to 25 United States geographic areas, and enrolled through a virtual design. In the prospective study, participants were assigned to cohorts based on the clinical history participants reported in a screening survey and a study questionnaire. Recovered participants in ImmuneRACE Cohort 3 were defined by two consecutive negative NP/OP PCR tests, clearance by a healthcare professional, or resolution of symptoms. Each participant in the prospective study had whole blood, serum and a nasopharyngeal or oropharyngeal swab collected by mobile phlebotomists. Over a roughly two-month period, participants in the prospective study had the option of providing additional blood draws and questionnaires. Blood samples from the prospective study were shipped frozen or at room temperature prior to DNA extraction. Broad study findings and their caveats: Clinical and demographic metadata were provided uncurated, with the amount varying by source and participant.

The source material was PBMCs or T cells enriched from blood (not recorded which). The sequence was obtained from a woman aged 40 to 50 who had recovered from COVID-19.

The CDR3 in this case is CASSPGHPNTEAFF. The bases read TGCGCCAGCAGCCCTGGACACCCGAACACTGAAGCTTTCTTT. The chain joins TRBV5-1 to TRBJ1-1, with TRBD1 as a weak D call on 5 bases. As encoded in the germline V gene, CDR1 is SGHRS while CDR2 is YFSETQ. V lost 4 bases and J lost 1 base; the stretch between them is 11 bases long. The CDR3 runs 14 residues from the cysteine to the phenylalanine. Just CDR3 DNA is preserved here, 42 bases in frame from base 1.